This T cell receptor beta chain stems from a study of T cell responses to AZD1222 COVID-19 vaccine. Study observations and caveats: At study baseline, merely six AZD1222 recipients were seropositive. Breadth and depth of Spike-specific TCRs rose after two AZD1222 doses. Epitopes outside B.1.351 and B.1.1.7 mutated regions reportedly drew nearly half of spike TCRs. The donor cohort was predominantly white British with a female majority, and clonal diversity may have been underestimated.

The data were produced by immunoSEQ multiplex PCR, yet TCRdb's version contains in-frame clones alone and is incomplete. Among under 140,000 clones listed, roughly 92% were seen once. With regard to this clone: Antigen: not known.

With 2 bases clipped from V and 3 bases from J, the junction kept 13 bases outside the gene matches. CDR1 LNHNV and CDR2 YYDKDF come from the germline V gene (reference sequence). This CDR3 spans 18 amino acids. The TCR was taken from an adult who received the AZD1222 COVID-19 vaccine. The V gene is TRBV15, the J gene TRBJ1-5; 7 bases are a match to TRBD1. The input for sequencing was peripheral blood, taken 28 days after the second AZD1222 dose. The DNA for the CDR3 is TGTGCCACCAGCAGACAGGGGCAGGGGGATTATATCAATCAGCCCCAGCATTTT. Translated: CATSRQGQGDYINQPQHF.